These 27 T cell receptor beta chains originate from one sample sequenced in a study of cytomegalovirus exposure and HLA in healthy donors. Amplification used 60 Vbeta primers and 13 Jbeta primers. Data came from immunoSEQ multiplex PCR; TCRdb stores just in-frame clones and leaves some out. The table has some 120,000 clones, about 82% seen once. The sample consisted of PBMCs. The receptors come from a man aged 45 to 65 in good health and CMV-seronegative.

Worth noting for this clone: Different DNA sequences within this sample yield the same CDR3. The J gene is TRBJ2-1, the V gene TRBV5-1, with 12 positions matching TRBD1. Germline lookup yields CDR1 SGHRS and CDR2 YFSETQ. J gave up 9 bases and V 3 bases, and 7 bases lay outside the gene matches. CDR3 length equals 15 residues. CDR3 region: CASSWTGTGGVEQFF. CDR3 DNA sequence: TGCGCCAGCAGCTGGACCGGGACAGGGGGCGTTGAGCAGTTCTTC.

The chain has TRBV6-1 and TRBJ2-5, with 7 bases lining up with TRBD1. The J call may be in error: the DNA end matches TRBJ2-7 better. The CDR3 spans 15 residues. From germline, CDR1 is MNHNS and CDR2 SASEGT. The CDR3 bases are TGTGCCAGCAGTGAAGGAAGGGGGCTCTCCTACGAGCAGTACTTC. It yields the protein CASSEGRGLSYEQYF.

V usage is TRBV5-4 and J usage is TRBJ1-3; no reliable D call. This CDR3 spans 16 amino acids. The V end lost 0 bases, the J end lost 1 base, and 11 bases lay between the germline ends. Germline V gives CDR1 SGHNT, CDR2 YYREEE (reference sequence). CDR3 nucleotides: TGTGCCAGCAGCTTGGGAGGGTACAGTTCTGGAAACACCATATATTTT. Translated: CASSLGGYSSGNTIYF.

The gene calls are TRBV5-1 and TRBJ1-6, with D possibly being TRBD1 (5 bases). Germline CDR1 SGHRS, CDR2 YFSETQ. This CDR3 is built from 15 residues. Trimming removed 4 bases at V and 7 bases at J, with 15 bases between. The CDR3 region is CASSPGGAENSPLHF. The CDR3 DNA reads TGCGCCAGCAGCCCTGGAGGGGCAGAGAATTCACCCCTCCACTTT. The entire variable domain, with the rest obtained from reference TRBV5-1 and TRBJ1-6, is as follows: KAGVTQTPRYLIKTRGQQVTLSCSPISGHRSVSWYQQTPGQGLQFLFEYFSETQRNKGNFPGRFSGRQFSNSRSEMNVSTLELGDSALYLCASSPGGAENSPLHFGNGTRLTVT.

This chain connects TRBV6-5 to TRBJ2-5; TRBD1 matches 8 bases. The last part of the DNA fits TRBJ2-7 better; the J call may be wrong. Looked up from germline, CDR1 is MNHEY and CDR2 is SVGAGI. CDR3 size: 14 residues. The CDR3 sequence: CASSTDRVADEQYF. CDR3 DNA: TGTGCCAGCAGTACGGACAGGGTTGCCGACGAGCAGTACTTC.

This chain connects TRBV19 to TRBJ1-5; D possibly corresponds to TRBD1 (6 bases). Germline-derived CDR1 and CDR2 are LNHDA and SQIVND (reference sequence). The length of the CDR3 is 14 residues. V was trimmed by 5 bases and J by 1 base, leaving 9 bases between them. Here the CDR3 reads CASSETGSNQPQHF. In DNA, the CDR3 is TGTGCCAGTAGTGAGACAGGCAGCAATCAGCCCCAGCATTTT.

The CDR3 region has the DNA TGTGCCAGCAGCTCCGCGAGGGGGCAAGAGACCCAGTACTTC. It encodes CASSSARGQETQYF. The genes are TRBV5-6 and TRBJ2-5, with a possible D match to TRBD1 (6 bases). CDR3 length equals 14 residues. V lost 3 bases and J lost 2, with 11 bases in between. From germline, CDR1 is SGHDT and CDR2 YYEEEE.

The chain joins TRBV19 to TRBJ2-4; no clear D. This CDR3 region has 12 residues. The V end lost 5 bases, the J end lost 5 bases, and 7 bases lay between the germline ends. Germline assignment: CDR1 LNHDA and CDR2 SQIVND (reference sequence). CDR3 residues: CASSAGENIQYF. DNA of the CDR3: TGTGCCAGTAGTGCCGGAGAAAACATTCAGTACTTC.

The rearrangement uses TRBV5-4 and TRBJ2-7; 7 bases line up with TRBD2. Germline V lookup: CDR1 SGHNT, CDR2 YYREEE (reference sequence). This CDR3 is 14 amino acids long. V lost 2 bases, J lost 7 bases, and 9 bases stayed unmatched. CDR3 sequence (DNA): TGTGCCAGCAGCTTTGGGGGGGTGTTTGGAGAGCAGTACTTC. This translates into CASSFGGVFGEQYF.

The CDR3 sequence is CASSVVSSGALETQYF. The CDR3, as DNA: TGTGCCAGCAGCGTAGTAAGCAGCGGGGCCTTGGAGACCCAGTACTTC. This chain uses TRBV9 with TRBJ2-5; TRBD2 aligns across 7 bases. The CDR3 is 16 residues long. CDR1 is SGDLS, CDR2 YYNGEE, per germline. V lost 0 bases to trimming and J lost 5 bases; unmatched junction nucleotides: 10.

Note on this clone: The junction shows a germline mismatch at one end, possibly a read error. V usage is TRBV7-9 and J usage is TRBJ1-2; the D gene is possibly TRBD1 (5 bases). Germline-derived CDR1 and CDR2 are SEHNR and FQNEAQ (reference sequence). The CDR3 is made up of 14 amino acids. CDR3 DNA sequence: TGTTCCAGCAGCTTTGCCCAGGGAGGTTCGGGCTACACCTTC. Its protein is CSSSFAQGGSGYTF.

This chain uses TRBV15 with TRBJ1-2, with D possibly matching TRBD1 (5 bases). The germline V gene encodes CDR1 LNHNV and CDR2 YYDKDF (reference sequence). Trimming took off 1 base at V and 5 bases at J, with 14 bases between the two ends. The CDR3 is made up of 15 amino acids. Written as DNA, the CDR3 is TGTGCCACCAGCAGAGGAACAGGCGTACTATATGGCTACACCTTC. It translates to CATSRGTGVLYGYTF.

The gene calls are TRBV6-5 and TRBJ1-3; 7 nucleotides align to TRBD1. With 8 bases clipped from V and 4 bases from J, the junction kept 2 bases outside the gene matches. CDR1 MNHEY and CDR2 SVGAGI come from the germline V gene. The CDR3 consists of 12 residues. The CDR3 nucleotides are TGTGCCAGCGGGACAGTCGGAAACACCATATATTTT. As protein: CASGTVGNTIYF.

The CDR3 region is CAWSNAYGELFF. In DNA, the CDR3 is TGTGCCTGGAGTAATGCGTACGGGGAGCTGTTTTTT. The chain uses TRBV30 and TRBJ2-2; D not certain. In germline, CDR1 is GTSNPN, CDR2 SVGIG (reference sequence). CDR3 length: 12 amino acids. Trimming removed 2 bases at V and 7 bases at J, with 8 bases between. Variable domain in full (rest from reference TRBV30 and TRBJ2-2): SQTIHQWPATLVQPVGSPLSLECTVEGTSNPNLYWYRQAAGRGLQLLFYSVGIGQISSEVPQNLSASRPQDRQFILSSKKLLLSDSGFYLCAWSNAYGELFFGEGSRLTVL.

The chain uses TRBV25-1 and TRBJ1-4; 7 positions match TRBD1. The CDR3 sequence is 14 residues long. With V trimmed by 6 bases and J by 4 bases, 5 bases remained unmatched. Germline CDR1 reads MGHDK; CDR2 reads SYGVNS. CDR3: CASRRTGFNEKLFF. CDR3 in DNA: TGTGCCAGCAGAAGGACAGGCTTTAATGAAAAACTGTTTTTT.

The V gene is TRBV5-4, the J gene TRBJ2-7; TRBD2 is a possible D gene (5 bases). The CDR3 is made up of 15 amino acids. Trimming took 4 bases from V and 2 from J, leaving 16 bases between them. Germline CDR1 and CDR2: SGHNT and YYREEE (reference sequence). CDR3 in amino acids: CASSHVGAKAYEQYF. In DNA, the CDR3 is TGTGCCAGCAGCCACGTGGGAGCAAAAGCCTACGAGCAGTACTTC.

The chain has TRBV12-5 and TRBJ1-3; D unclear. The CDR3 runs 13 residues. The germline gives CDR1 LGHNT, CDR2 FRNRAP. V was shortened by 5 bases and J by 3 bases, with 8 bases between the two germline ends. CDR3 sequence (DNA): TGTGCTAGTGGTCTAGGGAGTGGAAACACCATATATTTT. Translation gives CASGLGSGNTIYF.

There are a few counts of this clone. At the DNA level, this CDR3 is encoded by other sequences in the same sample as well. The rearrangement uses TRBV18 and TRBJ1-5; no firm D call. The V gene lost 3 bases and the J gene lost 0 bases, with 6 bases spanning the gap. Germline CDR1 KGHSH, CDR2 LQKENI. The CDR3 consists of 14 residues. The CDR3 spells CASSPGLSNQPQHF. CDR3 in DNA: TGTGCCAGCTCACCGGGCCTTAGCAATCAGCCCCAGCATTTT. Full variable domain (missing parts from reference TRBV18 and TRBJ1-5): NAGVMQNPRHLVRRRGQEARLRCSPMKGHSHVYWYRQLPEEGLKFMVYLQKENIIDESGMPKERFSAEFPKEGPSILRIQQVVRGDSAAYFCASSPGLSNQPQHFGDGTRLSIL.

The J gene is TRBJ1-1, the V gene TRBV7-2; D possibly corresponds to TRBD1 (5 bases). CDR3 length equals 12 residues. Germline CDR1 SGHTA, CDR2 FQGNSA. V was pared by 3 bases and J by 6 bases, with 8 bases between. The CDR3 here is CASSFIQAEAFF. The CDR3 nucleotides are TGTGCCAGCAGCTTCATACAGGCTGAAGCTTTCTTT.

The V call is TRBV5-4, the J call TRBJ1-4; TRBD1 agrees at 8 bases. Trimming at V came to 4 bases and at J to 7 bases, leaving 6 bases not matched to a gene. Looked up from germline, CDR1 is SGHNT and CDR2 is YYREEE (reference sequence). The CDR3 consists of 14 residues. The chain's CDR3 is CASSQGARVEKLFF. For the CDR3, the DNA is TGTGCCAGCAGCCAGGGGGCTCGGGTTGAAAAACTGTTTTTT.

The chain carries TRBV7-2 and TRBJ1-3; D not resolved. CDR3 length equals 13 residues. CDR1 is SGHTA and CDR2 is FQGNSA in the germline V gene. V lost 5 bases, J lost 2 bases, and 7 bases lay in between. The CDR3 spells CASSPKPGNTIYF. The CDR3 DNA is TGTGCCAGCAGCCCAAAGCCTGGAAACACCATATATTTT.

This chain's CDR3 is CAISEGQTLYQPQHF. The CDR3 coding sequence is TGTGCCATCAGTGAGGGCCAGACACTTTATCAGCCCCAGCATTTT. The chain uses TRBV10-3 and TRBJ1-5; D not resolved. V shed 2 bases and J shed 5 bases, with 13 bases lying between them. The CDR3 is 15 residues long. Germline-derived CDR1 and CDR2 are ENHRY and SYGVKD.

The V gene is TRBV19, the J gene TRBJ1-1, with 7 bases aligning to TRBD1. J gave up 0 bases and V 2 bases, and 3 bases lay outside the gene matches. The CDR3 is 15 amino acids. CDR1 and CDR2 from the germline V gene are LNHDA and SQIVND (reference sequence). The CDR3, as DNA: TGTGCCAGTAGTATATTGGACAGGATGAACACTGAAGCTTTCTTT. Translated: CASSILDRMNTEAFF.

This sequence joins TRBV7-2 and TRBJ2-6, with D tentatively TRBD1 (6 bases). The V gene lost 1 base and the J gene lost 4 bases, with 8 bases spanning the gap. This CDR3 comprises 15 residues. Germline CDR1 reads SGHTA; CDR2 reads FQGNSA. For the CDR3, the DNA is TGTGCCAGCAGCTTAGGGGGGCCAGGGGCCAACGTCCTGACTTTC. It yields the protein CASSLGGPGANVLTF.

This rearrangement joins TRBV20-1 to TRBJ1-2; D ambiguous. The CDR3 loop spans 10 amino acids. Germline V gene data show CDR1 as DFQATT and CDR2 as SNEGSKA (reference sequence). Trimming stripped 0 bases from V and 6 bases from J, with 2 bases between. The CDR3 DNA follows: TGCAGTGCTAGAGATAATGGCTACACCTTC. It codes for CSARDNGYTF.

The V call is TRBV29-1, the J call TRBJ1-5, with TRBD1 matching 7 bases. Germline assignment: CDR1 SQVTM and CDR2 ANQGSEA. V was clipped by 0 bases and J by 4 bases; unmatched bases: 0. The CDR3 is 13 residues long. The CDR3 sequence: CSVEEDRNQPQHF. CDR3 sequence (DNA): TGCAGCGTTGAAGAGGACAGGAATCAGCCCCAGCATTTT.

The chain has TRBV7-2 and TRBJ2-3; possibly TRBD1 for D (6 bases). This CDR3 contains 15 residues. Deletions cut 7 bases from V and 7 bases from J, with 21 bases between. In germline, CDR1 is SGHTA, CDR2 FQGNSA. The CDR3 protein is CASTLTGSGKNTQYF. The DNA for the CDR3 is TGTGCCAGCACCCTCACAGGGAGTGGGAAGAATACGCAGTATTTT.